Sequencing of this T cell receptor beta chain was carried out in a study of T cell repertoires in cytomegalovirus infection. On the study more broadly: It was the public TCR beta signatures that indicated both CMV infection and matching HLA type.

Between the trimmed V and J ends, which lost 1 base and 8 bases, there was a span of 11 bases. The CDR3 sequence is 13 residues long. Germline CDR1 reads SGHTA; CDR2 reads FQGNSA. Study findings and constraints: Of the TCR beta families, the public ones yielded a cumulative frequency that identified carriers of CMV plus the relevant HLA. HLA-C-restricted CMV clonotypes gave the most frequent clonotype in two of eight donors.

This clonotype has only a few counts. Antigen specificity is unknown. TCRdb analysed the reads with MiXCR anew, one entry per CDR3 protein. The table lists about 160,000 distinct CDR3 sequences, under 20% of them singletons. Sequenced sample: CD8+ T cells from PBMCs. The receptor comes from a human donor in good health (CMV status not recorded). Some clones in this sample may be carry-over from other donors' samples. The rearrangement links TRBV7-2 to TRBJ1-2; no definite D call. DNA for the CDR3: TGTGCCAGCAGCTTAGGGTTGTTCTACGGCTACACCTTC. Its translation is CASSLGLFYGYTF.